Following are 18 T cell receptor beta chains from one sample sequenced in a study of persistence of HIV-infected CD4 T cells. These receptors' targets are unknown. The immunoSEQ assay was version 4, run in survey mode. Clones were sequenced by immunoSEQ multiplex PCR, and TCRdb holds only the in-frame ones, with some missing. The data contain some 39,000 clones, more than 75% of them singletons. An overlapping HIV-1 Gag peptide pool stimulated these cells at 1 ug/peptide/mL. CD40L/CD69 double-negative CD45RO-high memory CD4+ T cells were collected. Sequenced material: cultured CD4+ T cells from PBMCs, taken from a patient who received antiretroviral therapy. The receptors shown here come from an adult with HIV. The donor label of this sample is uncertain.

V gene TRBV5-8 combines with J gene TRBJ1-1; no clear D gene. The CDR3 has 11 amino acids. Trimming left V 1 base short and J 11 bases short, with 9 bases between. CDR1 is SGHTS and CDR2 is YDEGEE in the germline V gene. DNA for the CDR3: TGTGCCAGCAGCTTGAGGGATCGGGCTTTCTTT. Translation gives CASSLRDRAFF.

J is TRBJ1-1 and V is TRBV5-1; the match to TRBD1 covers 7 bases. CDR3 length: 14 amino acids. Germline assignment: CDR1 SGHRS and CDR2 YFSETQ. Trimming took 0 bases from V and 5 from J; bases not matched to a gene: 4. The CDR3: CASSLVQGGTEAFF. The CDR3 DNA reads TGCGCCAGCAGCTTGGTTCAGGGGGGTACTGAAGCTTTCTTT.

The chain is built from TRBV5-5 and TRBJ1-3; the D gene is possibly TRBD1 (5 bases). V lost 0 bases and J 0 bases, leaving 7 bases between the germline ends. Germline V lookup: CDR1 SGHKS, CDR2 YYEKEE (reference sequence). The CDR3 has 15 residues. This CDR3 is CASSLAGDSGNTIYF. CDR3 DNA: TGTGCCAGCAGCTTGGCGGGGGACTCTGGAAACACCATATATTTT.

The chain carries TRBV18 and TRBJ1-2; 12 positions agree with TRBD1. The germline gives CDR1 KGHSH, CDR2 LQKENI. CDR3 length: 14 residues. The V segment lost 6 bases and the J segment 8 bases; nucleotides outside the gene matches: 7. The CDR3 region has the DNA TGTGCCAGCTCCCCGGGACAGGGGGCGCGGGGCTACACCTTC. This gives the protein CASSPGQGARGYTF.

The gene calls are TRBV18 and TRBJ1-4, with 9 bases matching TRBD1. The CDR3 loop spans 14 amino acids. Germline trimming cut 3 bases from V and 8 bases from J; bases unmatched to any gene: 4. Germline CDR1 and CDR2: KGHSH and LQKENI. The CDR3 loop reads CASSPRGTGEKLFF. The CDR3 bases are TGTGCCAGCTCACCCAGGGGGACAGGGGAAAAACTGTTTTTT.

This chain uses TRBV14 with TRBJ1-1; maybe TRBD1 (6 bases). The germline gives CDR1 SGHDN, CDR2 FVKESK. The CDR3 is 14 residues long. V was shortened by 4 bases and J by 5 bases, with 14 bases between the two germline ends. This CDR3 reads CASSRLGGETEAFF. CDR3 nucleotides: TGTGCCAGCAGCCGTTTAGGGGGTGAGACTGAAGCTTTCTTT.

The CDR3 coding sequence is TGTGCCAGCAGCCTTCGGACAGGGGCTGCCAATTCACCCCTCCACTTT. This sequence encodes CASSLRTGAANSPLHF. The chain links TRBV14 to TRBJ1-6; TRBD1 matches 9 bases. The germline V gene encodes CDR1 SGHDN and CDR2 FVKESK. J gave up 7 bases and V 4 bases, and 8 bases lay outside the gene matches. The CDR3 runs 16 residues.

The chain carries TRBV30 and TRBJ2-3, with a possible D match to TRBD2 (6 bases). V gave up 0 bases and J gave up 2 bases, with 12 bases separating them. Germline CDR1 is GTSNPN and CDR2 is SVGIG (reference sequence). This CDR3 region has 15 residues. The CDR3 sequence is CAWSVPADYTDTQYF. The CDR3 coding sequence is TGTGCCTGGAGTGTACCAGCGGACTACACAGATACGCAGTATTTT.

The chain couples TRBV5-1 to TRBJ2-3, with 13 nucleotides matching TRBD2. The CDR3 loop spans 17 amino acids. J lost 6 bases, V lost 0 bases, and 7 bases had no gene match. CDR1 SGHRS and CDR2 YFSETQ come from the germline V gene. The DNA of the CDR3 is TGCGCCAGCAGCTTGGGGGGACTAGCGGGAAGTTTGGATACGCAGTATTTT. This translates into CASSLGGLAGSLDTQYF.

This rearrangement joins TRBV19 to TRBJ2-3, with a tentative D call TRBD2 (5 bases). Looked up from germline, CDR1 is LNHDA and CDR2 is SQIVND (reference sequence). The V and J ends lost 8 bases and 7 bases respectively, with 22 bases between them. The CDR3 covers 15 residues. The CDR3 DNA reads as TGTGCCAGTCGCGAGCGAAGCGGAAACGCAAATACGCAGTATTTT. Protein sequence: CASRERSGNANTQYF.

This chain connects TRBV6-1 to TRBJ1-2; D perhaps matches TRBD1 (6 bases). V was trimmed by 1 base and J by 4 bases, leaving 13 bases between them. Germline V gene data show CDR1 as MNHNS and CDR2 as SASEGT. The CDR3 runs to 15 residues. The CDR3 sequence is CASSEGGGVGYGYTF. CDR3 in DNA: TGTGCCAGCAGTGAAGGAGGGGGGGTAGGCTATGGCTACACCTTC.

J is TRBJ2-1 and V is TRBV5-1; D perhaps matches TRBD1 (6 bases). This CDR3 is built from 21 residues. Germline V gene data show CDR1 as SGHRS and CDR2 as YFSETQ. The V and J ends lost 4 bases and 4 bases respectively, with 33 bases between them. The CDR3 DNA reads as TGCGCCAGCAGCCCAGGACAGCCTGGGGTGCGTTACAATGGGCATTACAATGAGCAGTTCTTC. Translating gives CASSPGQPGVRYNGHYNEQFF.

V is TRBV7-9 and J is TRBJ1-2; a possible D gene is TRBD1 (6 bases). This CDR3 is 13 amino acids long. CDR1 SEHNR and CDR2 FQNEAQ come from the germline V gene (reference sequence). Trimming pared 5 bases from V and 4 bases from J, leaving 11 bases between. The CDR3 sequence: CASSPGQLYGYTF. In nucleotides, the CDR3 is TGTGCCAGCAGCCCTGGACAGCTCTATGGCTACACCTTC.

This chain joins TRBV9 and TRBJ1-1; possible D gene TRBD1, 5 bases. The CDR3 covers 14 residues. Germline V gene data show CDR1 as SGDLS and CDR2 as YYNGEE. V was cut by 0 bases and J by 0 bases, with 6 bases left in between. CDR3 DNA sequence: TGTGCCAGCAGCGTAGTAGGGGTGAACACTGAAGCTTTCTTT. This gives the protein CASSVVGVNTEAFF.

The V and J genes are TRBV2 and TRBJ2-4; possibly TRBD1 for D (7 bases). V lost 6 bases and J lost 2, with 14 bases in between. Looked up from germline, CDR1 is SNHLY and CDR2 is FYNNEI. The CDR3 is made up of 15 amino acids. The CDR3 region has the DNA TGTGCCAGCAGAATCTCAGGGGGGCCCAAAAACATTCAGTACTTC. Encoded protein: CASRISGGPKNIQYF.

The chain carries TRBV3-1 (or the pseudogene TRBV3-2) and TRBJ1-5; no clear D gene. The CDR3 sequence is 16 residues long. CDR1 is LGHDT, CDR2 YNNKEL, per germline (reference sequence). The ends were cut back, 1 base at V and 7 bases at J, with 17 bases in the middle. CDR3 DNA: TGTGCCAGCAGCCAAGGCGTACCGGTCGACCGGCAGCCCCAGCATTTT. It specifies CASSQGVPVDRQPQHF.

V and J are TRBV20-1 and TRBJ1-1; no definite D call. The V gene lost 3 bases and the J gene lost 4 bases, with 9 bases spanning the gap. Germline V gene sequence: CDR1 DFQATT, CDR2 SNEGSKA (reference sequence). This CDR3 is 12 amino acids long. CDR3: CSASHGFTEAFF. CDR3 DNA sequence: TGCAGTGCTAGTCACGGGTTCACTGAAGCTTTCTTT.

The gene calls are TRBV7-9 and TRBJ1-1, with a possible D match to TRBD1 (5 bases). This CDR3 comprises 16 residues. V lost 3 bases and J 4 bases, leaving 18 bases between the germline ends. Germline CDR1 SEHNR, CDR2 FQNEAQ (reference sequence). CDR3 residues: CASSLAGGTTGTEAFF. The CDR3 DNA is TGTGCCAGCAGCTTGGCCGGGGGGACTACCGGCACTGAAGCTTTCTTT.